The rows below give T cell receptor beta chains drawn from one sample of a study of blood T cell repertoires in COVID-19. TCRdb's copy holds only in-frame clones and misses some; the assay was immunoSEQ multiplex PCR. The data contain some 80,000 clones, roughly four fifths of them seen just once; the ten biggest clones take up around a third. The sample consisted of peripheral blood. The source is a woman in her 70s with acute or convalescent COVID-19. CDR3s include the opening cysteine and the closing phenylalanine or tryptophan. D genes are given only for firm matches. For some rows the clone size is stated as once, few or many, or as a class when expanded; others skip it.

D,size,V,J,CDR3,DNA
TRBD1,NA,TRBV18,TRBJ2-7,CASSQGQGVYEQYF,TGTGCCAGCTCACAGGGACAGGGGGTCTACGAGCAGTACTTC
TRBD2,NA,TRBV19,TRBJ2-2,CASGRATGELFF,TGTGCCAGCGGGAGGGCCACCGGGGAGCTGTTTTTT
TRBD1,NA,TRBV27,TRBJ2-1,CASRDGTGSNEQFF,TGTGCCAGCAGGGACGGGACAGGGAGCAATGAGCAGTTCTTC
TRBD1,few,TRBV5-4,TRBJ1-6,CASSSLFDRGSPLHF,TGTGCCAGCAGCTCGCTCTTTGACAGGGGGTCACCCCTCCACTTT
NA,NA,TRBV29-1,TRBJ2-7,CSAGGLQTYEQYF,TGCAGCGCTGGGGGACTCCAAACCTACGAGCAGTACTTC
NA,NA,TRBV15,TRBJ2-7,CATSRALASYEQYF,TGTGCCACCAGCAGAGCGCTAGCGTCATACGAGCAGTACTTC
NA,NA,TRBV11-2,TRBJ2-2,CASSLVGTGELFF,TGTGCCAGCAGCTTAGTCGGCACCGGGGAGCTGTTTTTT
TRBD1,NA,TRBV6-5,TRBJ2-1,CASSLRDRGHNEQFF,TGTGCCAGCAGTCTCCGGGACAGGGGGCATAATGAGCAGTTCTTC
TRBD1,NA,TRBV19,TRBJ1-2,CASSLRDRAGYTF,TGTGCCAGTAGCCTCCGGGACAGGGCCGGCTACACCTTC
TRBD2,NA,TRBV3-1/TRBV3-2,TRBJ2-3,CASSPGTRLAGAADTQYF,TGTGCCAGCAGCCCCGGGACACGACTAGCGGGAGCGGCAGATACGCAGTATTTT
TRBD2,NA,TRBV5-1,TRBJ2-1,CASSTLAGGPGNEQFF,TGCGCCAGCAGCACTCTAGCGGGAGGGCCTGGGAATGAGCAGTTCTTC